This T cell receptor beta chain stems from a study of long-term antiretroviral therapy in people with HIV (dated by TCRdb to between 2021 and 2022). General notes on the study: The earliest samples were collected approximately a decade before the 2015 WHO recommendation for immediate ART, a period when ART was typically delayed until CD4 counts fell. This retrospective serial study examined whether starting ART and sustained HIV suppression were associated with changes in the composition and diversity of the TRB repertoire in peripheral blood. From 30 to 35 adults with confirmed HIV infection, the cohort provided over 150 cryopreserved PBMC samples, gathered serially across a mean of around six years (range 1-12). Of the roughly 30 participants with HIV, 10 to 11 were female. No cross-contamination during QIAcube processing was shown when test extractions of a monoclonal T-cell line were performed alongside roughly 30 polyclonal samples. The study at large found these results: Starting ART was linked to a significant rise in TRB diversity, yet even with long-term ART the diversity remained significantly lower than in transplant donor controls. Samples dated from the mid-2000s to the late 2010s, and the ART regimens used may be less effective than current ones. Unsorted PBMC were profiled instead of sorted CD4+ and CD8+ T cells because pre-ART samples had limited cell numbers. At every time point, the repertoire was dominated by expanded TRB clones first identified before ART initiation, although this dominance fluctuated and, in many PLHIV, declined after ART. CDR3 length ranges in HIV repertoires were narrower than in controls, and network structure suggested an antigen-experienced repertoire with only a slight naive shift after ART. No data were available on ART adherence, viral resistance or therapy changes, limiting inferences about post-ART repertoire changes. Since PBMC availability was limited, sequencing covered only the TCR beta chain, with no alpha chain pairing.

Worth noting for this clone: Its antigen is still unknown. Base qualities are not at hand, and no much larger clone is one base apart.

Inclusion was restricted to participants for whom at least one PBMC sample before ART initiation and at least two post-ART samples were available. All participants with HIV were treated in the United States of America. Before DNA extraction, cryopreserved samples of about 0.95-10 million PBMC were thawed and then washed. At the time of the earliest PBMC sample for each participant with HIV, ages ranged from about 23 to 60 years. PBMC samples were contributed by each participant from 1-4 timepoints before ART initiation and 2-8 timepoints after ART initiation, with a median of 7 samples. For every participant, serial HIV viral load, CD4+ T-cell count, ART history and demographic data were obtained. Using a Qiagen kit on a QIAcube, genomic DNA was extracted from unsorted PBMC, with samples processed in batches of 12. Looking up the germline V gene yields CDR1 SGHVS and CDR2 FNYEAQ. From its cysteine to its phenylalanine, the CDR3 spans 15 amino acids. Only the CDR3 portion is preserved as DNA: 45 bases, with reading frame beginning at the first base. Between the V and J ends, shortened by 0 bases and 3 bases respectively, the junction contains 12 bases.

The immunoSEQ hsTCRB v3.0 assay was used at survey level resolution to sequence the TRB variable region. A depth of about 35,000-50,000 T-cell genomes per sample was targeted for TRB sequencing. Pooled TRB libraries were sequenced on an Illumina MiSeq with a v3 150-cycle kit. The paper's data handling went like this. Analysis of repertoires was carried out in R inside a reproducible Nextflow workflow spanning QC, data transformation and analysis. LymphoSeq2, an R package for exploring AIRR-Seq data, was used to implement custom analyses. A few samples yielding fewer than 5000 total TRB sequences were excluded, leaving approximately 200 analyzed HIV repertoires. Of the approximately 190 retained HIV repertoires, 55 to 60 were collected before and about 130 after ART initiation. Each repertoire was downsampled to 5000 TRB nucleotide sequences, and summary statistics were averaged across 100 downsampling iterations. The analysis kept only TRB sequences whose CDR3 regions were at least seven amino acids long. A Shannon entropy-derived clonality score and the Gini coefficient were used to measure diversity. In the repertoire networks, any two of the top 5000 CDR3 amino acid sequences were connected whenever the two sequences differed by an edit distance of one. GLIPH2 predicted antigen specificity groups and MHC restriction for TRB CDR3 amino acid sequences. Known CMV, EBV, HIV or tissue antigen associations were flagged by matching CDR3 amino acid sequences against VDJdb and McPAS-TCR. Pre-ART, post-ART and control groups were compared with Wilcoxon signed-rank tests and Holm-Bonferroni correction. TCRdb stores this immuneACCESS table with in-frame sequences only. Part of the clones is absent; in the studies checked, under half of the shortfall reflects unresolved V genes, and no reason is known for the rest. V, J and clone size are those of that table, while D and trimming were read from the DNA. Recorded for this sample are about 20,000 clones; around four fifths of them occurred a single time. The top ten hold around 8.9% of the sample.

This clonotype was sampled from a woman aged 40 to 50 with HIV. The chain links TRBV7-6 with TRBJ2-7, and possibly TRBD1, on 6 matching bases. The sequencing here drew on unsorted PBMCs, taken 1.2 years after starting antiretroviral therapy. The CDR3 amino acid sequence is: CASSLASDRYYEQYF. Read as DNA, the sequence is TGTGCCAGCAGCTTAGCGAGCGACAGGTACTACGAGCAGTACTTC. Outside the CDR3, residues come from the reference TRBV7-6 and TRBJ2-7 proteins, so the full variable domain is: GAGVSQSPRYKVTKRGQDVALRCDPISGHVSLYWYRQALGQGPEFLTYFNYEAQQDKSGLPNDRFSAERPEGSISTLTIQRTEQRDSAMYRCASSLASDRYYEQYFGPGTRLTVT.